What follows describes a single TCR beta chain. Its antigen remains unidentified. Assay: immunoSEQ multiplex PCR; the TCRdb copy retains only in-frame clones and omits some. The sample has about 1,800,000 clones, about 95% seen once. Naive CD8 cells comprised CD45RO-negative, CCR7-positively selected cells, excluding terminally differentiated effector memory CD45RA+ cells. This sample is drawn from a study of shared clonotypes between healthy human individuals. General observations from the study: Estimated richness values were generally larger in naive subsets than in memory subsets.

Trimming removed 4 bases from V and 2 bases from J, with 9 bases in between. Germline CDR1 SQVTM, CDR2 ANQGSEA. The CDR3 has 13 amino acids. This receptor was taken from a man aged 18 to 30 in good health. This chain joins TRBV29-1 and TRBJ2-1; TRBD1 is a possible D gene (6 bases). The sequencing input was naive CD8+ T cells sorted from blood. The CDR3 sequence is CSVGAGAYNEQFF. CDR3 nucleotides: TGCAGCGTTGGCGCAGGGGCCTACAATGAGCAGTTCTTC.